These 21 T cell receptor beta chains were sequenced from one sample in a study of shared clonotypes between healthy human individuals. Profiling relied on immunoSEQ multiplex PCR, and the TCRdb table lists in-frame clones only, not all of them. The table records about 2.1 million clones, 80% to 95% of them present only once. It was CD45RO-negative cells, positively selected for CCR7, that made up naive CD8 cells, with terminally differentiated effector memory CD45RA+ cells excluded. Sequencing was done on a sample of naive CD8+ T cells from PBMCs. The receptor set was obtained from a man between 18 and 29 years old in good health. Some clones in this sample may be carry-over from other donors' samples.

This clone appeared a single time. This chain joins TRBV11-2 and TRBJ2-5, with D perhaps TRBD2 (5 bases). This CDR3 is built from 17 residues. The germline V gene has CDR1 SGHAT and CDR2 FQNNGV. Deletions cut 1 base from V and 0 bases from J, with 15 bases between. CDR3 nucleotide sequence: TGTGCCAGCAGCTTAGTACGTCGTCGAGCGGACCAAGAGACCCAGTACTTC. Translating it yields CASSLVRRRADQETQYF.

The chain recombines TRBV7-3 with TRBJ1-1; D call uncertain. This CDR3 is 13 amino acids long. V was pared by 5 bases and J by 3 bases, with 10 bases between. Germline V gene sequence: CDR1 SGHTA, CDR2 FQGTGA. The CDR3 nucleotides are TGTGCCAGCAGCCCTCGGGGAGACACTGAAGCTTTCTTT. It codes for CASSPRGDTEAFF. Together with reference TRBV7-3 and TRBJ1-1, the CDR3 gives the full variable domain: GAGVSQTPSNKVTEKGKYVELRCDPISGHTALYWYRQSLGQGPEFLIYFQGTGAADDSGLPNDRFFAVRPEGSVSTLKIQRTERGDSAVYLCASSPRGDTEAFFGQGTRLTVV.

The CDR3 loop is CASSSSGGVGEQYF. In nucleotides, the CDR3 is TGTGCCAGTAGTAGTTCAGGGGGAGTTGGCGAGCAGTACTTC. This sequence joins TRBV19 and TRBJ2-7; TRBD1 matches at 7 bases. CDR1 is LNHDA, CDR2 SQIVND, per germline (reference sequence). The CDR3 has 14 residues. V shed 4 bases, J shed 6 bases, and the junction held 9 bases outside the gene matches. Supplemented by reference TRBV19 and TRBJ2-7, the full variable domain reads DGGITQSPKYLFRKEGQNVTLSCEQNLNHDAMYWYRQDPGQGLRLIYYSQIVNDFQKGDIAEGYSVSREKKESFPLTVTSAQKNPTAFYLCASSSSGGVGEQYFGPGTRLTVT.

The CDR3 region is CASSLDPGGGSFALHMNTEAFF. CDR3 sequence (DNA): TGTGCCAGCAGCTTGGATCCGGGAGGGGGGAGTTTTGCCCTTCACATGAACACTGAAGCTTTCTTT. The chain is built from TRBV7-6 and TRBJ1-1, with D maybe TRBD1 (6 bases). The CDR3 sequence is 22 residues long. Trimming removed 3 bases from V and 0 bases from J, with 32 bases in between. Germline CDR1 is SGHVS and CDR2 is FNYEAQ.

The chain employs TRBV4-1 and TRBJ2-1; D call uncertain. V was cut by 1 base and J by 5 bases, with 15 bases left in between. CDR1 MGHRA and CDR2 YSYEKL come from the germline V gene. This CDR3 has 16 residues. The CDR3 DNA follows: TGCGCCAGCAGCCAAGTCAGGTCTAATACCCACAATGAGCAGTTCTTC. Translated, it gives CASSQVRSNTHNEQFF.

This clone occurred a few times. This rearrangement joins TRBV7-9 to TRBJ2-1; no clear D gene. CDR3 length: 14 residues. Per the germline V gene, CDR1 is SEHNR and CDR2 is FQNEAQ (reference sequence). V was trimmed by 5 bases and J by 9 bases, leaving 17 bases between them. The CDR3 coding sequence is TGTGCCAGCAGCCCCACCGACGGTTACTCTGAGCAGTTCTTC. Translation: CASSPTDGYSEQFF.

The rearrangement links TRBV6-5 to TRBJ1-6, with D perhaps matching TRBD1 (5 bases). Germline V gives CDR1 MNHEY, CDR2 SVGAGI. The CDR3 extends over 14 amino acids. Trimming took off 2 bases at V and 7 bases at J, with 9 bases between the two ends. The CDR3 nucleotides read TGTGCCAGCAGTTACAGGGGAAGCAATTCACCCCTCCACTTT. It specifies CASSYRGSNSPLHF.

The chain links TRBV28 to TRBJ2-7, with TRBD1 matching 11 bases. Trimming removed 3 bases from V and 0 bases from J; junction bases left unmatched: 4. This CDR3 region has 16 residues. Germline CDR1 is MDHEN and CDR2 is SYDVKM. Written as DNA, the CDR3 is TGTGCCAGCAGTTTTAGTGGGACAGGGGGCTCCTACGAGCAGTACTTC. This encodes CASSFSGTGGSYEQYF. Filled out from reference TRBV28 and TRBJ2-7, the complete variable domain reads DVKVTQSSRYLVKRTGEKVFLECVQDMDHENMFWYRQDPGLGLRLIYFSYDVKMKEKGDIPEGYSVSREKKERFSLILESASTNQTSMYLCASSFSGTGGSYEQYFGPGTRLTVT.

This CDR3 reads CATRRDGINSGANVLTF. Here the CDR3 DNA reads TGTGCCACCAGAAGGGACGGCATTAACTCTGGGGCCAACGTCCTGACTTTC. This chain connects TRBV5-6 to TRBJ2-6; D assignment may be TRBD1 or TRBD2 (5 bases each). The ends were cut back, 9 bases at V and 0 bases at J, with 19 bases in the middle. Germline lookup yields CDR1 SGHDT and CDR2 YYEEEE. The CDR3 spans 17 residues. Variable domain in full (rest from reference TRBV5-6 and TRBJ2-6): DAGVTQSPTHLIKTRGQQVTLRCSPKSGHDTVSWYQQALGQGPQFIFQYYEEEERQRGNFPDRFSGHQFPNYSSELNVNALLLGDSALYLCATRRDGINSGANVLTFGAGSRLTVL.

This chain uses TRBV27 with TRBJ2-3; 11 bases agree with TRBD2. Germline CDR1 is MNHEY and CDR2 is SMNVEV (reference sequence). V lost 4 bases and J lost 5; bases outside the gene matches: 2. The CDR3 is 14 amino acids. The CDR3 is CASSSGLAGDTQYF. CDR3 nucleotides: TGTGCCAGCAGTTCCGGACTAGCGGGAGATACGCAGTATTTT.

DNA of the CDR3: TGTGCCAGCAGCGGGGGACTAGCGGCCGCGGGTGAGCAGTTCTTC. Its translation: CASSGGLAAAGEQFF. The chain uses TRBV9 and TRBJ2-1; TRBD2 matches at 11 bases. Trimming cost V 3 bases and J 9 bases; bases outside gene matches: 8. CDR1 is SGDLS and CDR2 is YYNGEE in the germline V gene. There are 15 residues in the CDR3.

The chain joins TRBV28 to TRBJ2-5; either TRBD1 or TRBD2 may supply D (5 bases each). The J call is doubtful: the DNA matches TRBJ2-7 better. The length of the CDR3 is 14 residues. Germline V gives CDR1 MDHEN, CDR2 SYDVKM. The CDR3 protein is CASATRGLTYEQYF. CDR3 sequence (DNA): TGTGCCAGCGCCACTAGGGGCCTAACCTACGAGCAGTACTTC.

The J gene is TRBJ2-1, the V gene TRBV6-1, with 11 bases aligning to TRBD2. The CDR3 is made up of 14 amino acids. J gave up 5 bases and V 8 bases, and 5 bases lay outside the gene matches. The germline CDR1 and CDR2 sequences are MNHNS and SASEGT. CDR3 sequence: CASRGLAANNEQFF. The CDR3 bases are TGTGCCAGCCGGGGACTAGCGGCCAACAATGAGCAGTTCTTC.

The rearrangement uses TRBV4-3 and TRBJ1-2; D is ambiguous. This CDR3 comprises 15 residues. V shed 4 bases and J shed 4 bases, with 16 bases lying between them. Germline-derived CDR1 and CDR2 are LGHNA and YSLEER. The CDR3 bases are TGCGCCAGCAGCCCGACGAGCGTTTCCCCCTATGGCTACACCTTC. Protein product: CASSPTSVSPYGYTF.

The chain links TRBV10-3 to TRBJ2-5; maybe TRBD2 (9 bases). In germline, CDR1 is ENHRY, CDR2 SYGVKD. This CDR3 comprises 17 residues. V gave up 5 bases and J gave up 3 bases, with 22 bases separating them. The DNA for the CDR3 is TGTGCCATCAGTTCGACAGGGGCGATAGCGGGAGAAGAGACCCAGTACTTC. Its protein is CAISSTGAIAGEETQYF.

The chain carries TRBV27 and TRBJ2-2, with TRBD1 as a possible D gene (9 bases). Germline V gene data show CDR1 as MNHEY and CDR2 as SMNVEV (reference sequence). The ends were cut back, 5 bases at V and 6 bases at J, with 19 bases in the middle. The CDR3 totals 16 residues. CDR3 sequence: CASSLYSGTGSGELFF. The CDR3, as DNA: TGTGCCAGCAGTCTATATAGCGGGACAGGGTCCGGGGAGCTGTTTTTT.

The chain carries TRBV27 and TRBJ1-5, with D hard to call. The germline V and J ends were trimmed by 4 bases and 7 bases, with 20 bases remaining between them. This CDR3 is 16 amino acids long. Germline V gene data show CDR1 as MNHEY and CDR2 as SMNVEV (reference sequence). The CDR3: CASSSTHGPPGQPQHF. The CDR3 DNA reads TGTGCCAGCAGTTCAACCCATGGACCGCCTGGGCAGCCCCAGCATTTT.

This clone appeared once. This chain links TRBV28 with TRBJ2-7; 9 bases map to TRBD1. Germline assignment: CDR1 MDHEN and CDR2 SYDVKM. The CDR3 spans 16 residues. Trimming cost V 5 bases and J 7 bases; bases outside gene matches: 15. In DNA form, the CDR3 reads TGTGCCAGCAGTACCTTCCGTTTGGACAGGGGCCGGGAGCAGTACTTC. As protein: CASSTFRLDRGREQYF.

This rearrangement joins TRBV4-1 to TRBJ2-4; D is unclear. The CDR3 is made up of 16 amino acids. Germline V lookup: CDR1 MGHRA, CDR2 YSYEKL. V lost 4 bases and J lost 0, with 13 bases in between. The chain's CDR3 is CASSLSHLLAKNIQYF. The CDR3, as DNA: TGCGCCAGCAGCCTAAGTCATTTGTTAGCCAAAAACATTCAGTACTTC.

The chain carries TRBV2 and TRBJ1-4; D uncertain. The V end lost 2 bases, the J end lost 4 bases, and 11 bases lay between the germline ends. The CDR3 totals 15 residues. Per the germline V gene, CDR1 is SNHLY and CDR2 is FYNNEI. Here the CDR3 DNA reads TGTGCCAGCAGTGAAAAACCGGCGGGTAATGAAAAACTGTTTTTT. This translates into CASSEKPAGNEKLFF. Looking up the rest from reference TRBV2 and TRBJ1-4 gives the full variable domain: EPEVTQTPSHQVTQMGQEVILRCVPISNHLYFYWYRQILGQKVEFLVSFYNNEISEKSEIFDDQFSVERPDGSNFTLKIRSTKLEDSAMYFCASSEKPAGNEKLFFGSGTQLSVL.

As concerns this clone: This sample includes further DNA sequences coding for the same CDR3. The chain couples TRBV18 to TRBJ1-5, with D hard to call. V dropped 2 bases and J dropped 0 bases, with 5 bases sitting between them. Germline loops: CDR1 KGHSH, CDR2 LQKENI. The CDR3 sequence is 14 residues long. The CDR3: CASSPGDSNQPQHF. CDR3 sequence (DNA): TGTGCCAGCTCACCAGGGGATAGCAATCAGCCCCAGCATTTT.